The 9 T cell receptor beta chains reported below all come from one sample, sequenced in a study of T cell responses to AZD1222 COVID-19 vaccine. Method: immunoSEQ multiplex PCR; TCRdb's copy keeps in-frame clones and lacks some. There are about 120,000 clones in the sample; roughly nine tenths occur only once, and 5% to 6% lies in the top ten. This specimen was peripheral blood, taken on day 0 of AZD1222 vaccination. These receptors came from an adult in good health.

The chain recombines TRBV6-5 with TRBJ1-1; 7 bases match TRBD1. V gave up 3 bases and J gave up 6 bases; unmatched junction bases: 4. Germline V lookup: CDR1 MNHEY, CDR2 SVGAGI. This CDR3 is built from 13 residues. As DNA, the CDR3 is TGTGCCAGCAGTTATAGGGGGCAGTCTGAAGCTTTCTTT. This gives the protein CASSYRGQSEAFF.

The chain combines TRBV12-5 with TRBJ2-5; D unclear. CDR1 is LGHNT and CDR2 is FRNRAP in the germline V gene. Trimming took off 1 base at V and 4 bases at J, with 4 bases between the two ends. The CDR3 is 12 residues long. CDR3 in amino acids: CASGLGIETQYF. The CDR3 nucleotides are TGTGCTAGTGGTTTGGGAATAGAGACCCAGTACTTC.

Note on this clone: A read error may produce the germline difference seen at one junction end. CDR3 in amino acids: CASSFENTRELFF. The CDR3 coding sequence is TGTGCCAGCAGCTTTGAGAACACCAGGGAGCTGTTTTTT. The chain employs TRBV7-9 and TRBJ2-2; D not certain. Germline CDR1 SEHNR, CDR2 FQNEAQ (reference sequence). The CDR3 spans 13 residues.

The chain is built from TRBV2 and TRBJ1-2; D is unclear. This CDR3 region has 14 residues. V gave up 2 bases and J gave up 4 bases, with 11 bases separating them. CDR1 and CDR2 from the germline V gene are SNHLY and FYNNEI. The CDR3 reads CASSESTWSYGYTF. In DNA form, the CDR3 reads TGTGCCAGCAGTGAAAGTACGTGGAGCTATGGCTACACCTTC.

V and J are TRBV3-1 (or the pseudogene TRBV3-2) and TRBJ1-2; D gene uncertain. V was trimmed by 1 base and J by 3 bases, leaving 12 bases between them. Germline CDR1 is LGHDT and CDR2 is YNNKEL (reference sequence). The length of the CDR3 is 15 residues. CDR3 sequence: CASSQVAASYYGYTF. CDR3 DNA sequence: TGTGCCAGCAGCCAAGTAGCAGCCAGCTACTATGGCTACACCTTC.

This chain joins TRBV10-1 and TRBJ1-2; D unclear. The germline V and J ends were trimmed by 2 bases and 0 bases, with 16 bases remaining between them. This CDR3 spans 17 amino acids. From germline, CDR1 is WNHNN and CDR2 SYGVQD (reference sequence). The CDR3 nucleotides read TGCGCCAGCAGTGAGCCTAGGAGAATAGACTCTAACTATGGCTACACCTTC. It codes for CASSEPRRIDSNYGYTF.

V usage is TRBV7-9 and J usage is TRBJ2-2, with D maybe TRBD1 (6 bases). CDR3 length equals 15 residues. The germline gives CDR1 SEHNR, CDR2 FQNEAQ (reference sequence). The V end was cut by 5 bases, the J end by 0 bases, with 10 bases between. This chain's CDR3 is CASSARGTNTGELFF. The CDR3 region has the DNA TGTGCCAGCAGCGCCAGGGGAACGAACACCGGGGAGCTGTTTTTT.

CDR3 sequence: CASSVDPQAGYEQYF. Here the CDR3 DNA reads TGTGCCAGCAGCGTAGATCCCCAGGCGGGCTACGAGCAGTACTTC. The rearrangement uses TRBV9 and TRBJ2-7; D perhaps matches TRBD2 (5 bases). The germline CDR1 and CDR2 sequences are SGDLS and YYNGEE. Deletions cut 0 bases from V and 3 bases from J, with 13 bases between. The CDR3 totals 15 residues.

V is TRBV2 and J is TRBJ1-3, with D possibly TRBD1 on 5 matching bases. The CDR3 consists of 15 residues. Germline V gives CDR1 SNHLY, CDR2 FYNNEI. V lost 8 bases and J lost 5, with 19 bases in between. This CDR3 reads CASSVEPGTRNTIYF. Here the CDR3 DNA reads TGTGCCAGCTCGGTTGAGCCAGGGACGAGAAACACCATATATTTT.